Ten or more counts support the clone carrying this T cell receptor beta chain. Its specificity is unknown. The CDR3 totals 15 residues. V trimming: 6 bases; J trimming: 3 bases; junction bases outside the gene matches: 5. Germline V CDR1 and CDR2: SEHNR, FQNEAQ (reference sequence). The data stem from a study of T cells after yellow fever vaccination. Background on the study: When fractions had low cell numbers, they were prepared with SMART-Seq v4 Ultra Low Input.

As TCR cDNA was made by 5'RACE template switching, a universal primer site and UMIs were added. TCRdb recomputed calls from the 5' RACE reads with MiXCR, one row per CDR3 protein. Among some 320,000 distinct CDR3 sequences listed, 9.5% to 12% were seen once. The study, taken as a whole, reports: Clones from primary vaccination mostly reappeared after the booster (less than 98% CD4, around 90% CD8). A limited proportion of clonotypes was detected within both the CD4 and CD8 compartments.

Material: CD4+ T cells sorted from PBMCs, obtained 45 days after the yellow fever booster vaccination. This TCR was recovered from a man between 18 and 35 years old who received the YFV17D yellow fever vaccine. This sequence joins TRBV7-9 and TRBJ2-2; 9 nucleotides match TRBD1. The CDR3 sequence is CASSPGTGYTGELFF. Here the CDR3 DNA reads TGTGCCAGCAGTCCCGGGACAGGGTACACCGGGGAGCTGTTTTTT.